Sequencing of this T cell receptor (beta chain) was carried out in a study of human T cells and chemical hapten exposure. Study-wide context: Diphenylcyclopropenone was administered weekly to the scalp of patients throughout the roughly 25-week study. Patches with 0.01% DPC went on the upper back, and the tests were read at 6 days.

General study results and limits: Patch test score was positively correlated with the counts of PT1 expanded TCRs.

In the library, unique molecular identifiers were attached to individual cDNA molecules. TCRdb reprocessed the RACE reads via MiXCR and lists one record per CDR3 protein. The sample lists 360,000 or so distinct CDR3 sequences, roughly 6.3% occurring once. The time point was: patch test 2, 6 weeks after DPC sensitization. The treatment is: therapeutic diphenylcyclopropenone sensitization with weekly scalp DPC. Concerning this clonotype itself: Its antigen is unidentified.

The V segment lost 6 bases and the J segment 6 bases; nucleotides outside the gene matches: 4. The CDR3 has 14 amino acids. This specimen was whole blood, taken in connection with sensitization to the hapten diphenylcyclopropenone (DPC). This clonotype was sampled from a woman aged 18-29 years with alopecia areata. Some clones in this sample may be carry-over from other donors' samples. The chain recombines TRBV12-3 or TRBV12-4 with TRBJ1-6, with 8 bases lining up with TRBD1. The CDR3 DNA is TGTGCCAGCAGGGACAGGGACGGTAATTCACCCCTCCACTTT. Translated, it gives CASRDRDGNSPLHF.